This T cell receptor beta chain was retrieved from a study of T-cell memory formation after mild COVID-19. The germline CDR1 and CDR2 sequences are MDHEN and SYDVKM. The CDR3 totals 15 residues. Trimming removed 7 bases from V and 4 bases from J; junction bases left unmatched: 9. A single record per CDR3 protein comes from TCRdb applying MiXCR to the 5' RACE reads. The table includes around 250,000 distinct CDR3 sequences, around 15% detected once. Source material: PBMCs or a T cell subset sorted from them (not recorded which). The sequence came from a man between 18 and 35 years old who had mild COVID-19 (a few samples of this study predate the infection). Cell type and time point are not known. The rearrangement links TRBV28 to TRBJ2-2, with TRBD1 matching over 7 bases. The CDR3 DNA is TGTGCCAGCACCGTCCAGGGGGTTGCCACCGGGGAGCTGTTTTTT. Its translation: CASTVQGVATGELFF.